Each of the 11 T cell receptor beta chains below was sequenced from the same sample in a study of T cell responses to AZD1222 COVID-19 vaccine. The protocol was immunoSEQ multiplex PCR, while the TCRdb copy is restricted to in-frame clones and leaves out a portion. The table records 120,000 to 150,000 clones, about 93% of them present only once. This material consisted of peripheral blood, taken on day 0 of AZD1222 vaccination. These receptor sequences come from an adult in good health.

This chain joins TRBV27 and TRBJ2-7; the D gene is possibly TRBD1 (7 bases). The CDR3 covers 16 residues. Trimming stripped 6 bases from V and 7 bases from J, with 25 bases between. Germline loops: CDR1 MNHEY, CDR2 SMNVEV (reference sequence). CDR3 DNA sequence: TGTGCCAGCAGGTTTCGGCAGGGGGTATTGGGGGGTGAGCAGTACTTC. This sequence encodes CASRFRQGVLGGEQYF.

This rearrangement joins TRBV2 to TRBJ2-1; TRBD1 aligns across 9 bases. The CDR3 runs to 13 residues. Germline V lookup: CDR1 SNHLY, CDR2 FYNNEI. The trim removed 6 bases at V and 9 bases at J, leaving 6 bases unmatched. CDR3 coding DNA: TGTGCCAGCAGCGGCGGACAGGGGCTTGAGCAGTTCTTC. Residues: CASSGGQGLEQFF.

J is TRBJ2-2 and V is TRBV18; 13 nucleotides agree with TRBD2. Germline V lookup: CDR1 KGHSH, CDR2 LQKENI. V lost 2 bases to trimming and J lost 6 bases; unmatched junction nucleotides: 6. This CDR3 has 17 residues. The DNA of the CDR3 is TGTGCCAGCTCACCAAAAGGACTAGCGGGAGAGGCCGGGGAGCTGTTTTTT. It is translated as CASSPKGLAGEAGELFF.

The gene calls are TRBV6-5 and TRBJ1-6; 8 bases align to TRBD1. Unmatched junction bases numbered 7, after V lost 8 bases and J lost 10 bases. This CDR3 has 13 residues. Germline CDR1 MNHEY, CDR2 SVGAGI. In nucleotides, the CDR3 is TGTGCCAGCTCCGGACAGGGAAGCTCACCCCTCCACTTT. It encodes CASSGQGSSPLHF.

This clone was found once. The CDR3 spells CASSLNRGRMNTEAFF. The CDR3 nucleotides are TGTGCCAGCAGTTTAAATCGGGGCCGCATGAACACTGAAGCTTTCTTT. This chain links TRBV28 with TRBJ1-1, with D possibly matching TRBD1 (5 bases). Trimming removed 2 bases at V and 0 bases at J, with 13 bases between. The CDR3 runs to 16 residues. Germline V gives CDR1 MDHEN, CDR2 SYDVKM.

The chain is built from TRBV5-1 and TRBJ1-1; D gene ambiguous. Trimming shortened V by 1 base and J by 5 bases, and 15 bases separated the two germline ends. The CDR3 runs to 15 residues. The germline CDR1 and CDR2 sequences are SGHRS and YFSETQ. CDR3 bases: TGCGCCAGCAGCTTGTTTCTCGGAAAGCAAACTGAAGCTTTCTTT. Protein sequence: CASSLFLGKQTEAFF.

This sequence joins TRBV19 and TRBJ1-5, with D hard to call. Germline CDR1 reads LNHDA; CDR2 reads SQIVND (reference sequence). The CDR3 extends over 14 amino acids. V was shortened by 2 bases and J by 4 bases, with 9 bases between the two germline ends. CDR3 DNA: TGTGCCAGTAGTATAACACGGGTGAATCAGCCCCAGCATTTT. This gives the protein CASSITRVNQPQHF.

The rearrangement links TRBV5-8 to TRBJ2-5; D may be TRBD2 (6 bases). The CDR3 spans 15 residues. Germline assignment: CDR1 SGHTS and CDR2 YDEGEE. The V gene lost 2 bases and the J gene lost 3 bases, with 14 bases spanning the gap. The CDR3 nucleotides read TGTGCCAGCAGCTTCCTAATGGGCGGGGAAGAGACCCAGTACTTC. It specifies CASSFLMGGEETQYF.

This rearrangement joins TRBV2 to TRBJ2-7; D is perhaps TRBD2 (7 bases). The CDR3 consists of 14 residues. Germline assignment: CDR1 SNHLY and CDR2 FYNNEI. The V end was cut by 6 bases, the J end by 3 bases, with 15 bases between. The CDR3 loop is CASRSTGGYYEQYF. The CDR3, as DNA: TGTGCCAGCAGATCCACGGGGGGCTACTACGAGCAGTACTTC.

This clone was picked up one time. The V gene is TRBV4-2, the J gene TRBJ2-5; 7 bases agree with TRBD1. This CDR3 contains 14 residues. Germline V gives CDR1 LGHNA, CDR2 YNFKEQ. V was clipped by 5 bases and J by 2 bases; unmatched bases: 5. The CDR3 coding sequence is TGTGCCAGCAGCGTCGGGACAGCTCAAGAGACCCAGTACTTC. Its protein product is CASSVGTAQETQYF.

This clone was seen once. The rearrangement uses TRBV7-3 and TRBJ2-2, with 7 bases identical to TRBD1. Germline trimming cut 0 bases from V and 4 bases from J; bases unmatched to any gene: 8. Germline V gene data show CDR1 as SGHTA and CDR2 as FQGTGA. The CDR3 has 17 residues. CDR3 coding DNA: TGTGCCAGCAGCTTAACAGCAGGGGGTACGGGCACCGGGGAGCTGTTTTTT. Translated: CASSLTAGGTGTGELFF.